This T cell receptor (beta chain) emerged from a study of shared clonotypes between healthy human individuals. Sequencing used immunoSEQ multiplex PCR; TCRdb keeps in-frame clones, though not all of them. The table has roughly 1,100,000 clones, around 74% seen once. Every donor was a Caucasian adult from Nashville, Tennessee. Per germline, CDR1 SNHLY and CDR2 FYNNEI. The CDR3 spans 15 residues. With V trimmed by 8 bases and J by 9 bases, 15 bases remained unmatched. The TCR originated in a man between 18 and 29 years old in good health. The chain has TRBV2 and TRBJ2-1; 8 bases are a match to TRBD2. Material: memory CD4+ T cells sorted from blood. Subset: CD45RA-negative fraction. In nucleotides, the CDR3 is TGTGCCAGCTCGGGCGCGGGGGGCGCGTGGGGTGAGCAGTTCTTC. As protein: CASSGAGGAWGEQFF.